This T cell receptor beta chain was captured by sequencing in a study of shared clonotypes between healthy human individuals. Study outcomes and limitations: Roughly 4.6% of naive CD4 clonotypes were common to several donors. Naive subsets generally exceeded memory subsets in estimated richness.

The CDR3 totals 15 residues. Germline-derived CDR1 and CDR2 are SGHVS and FQNEAQ. V shed 5 bases and J shed 3 bases, with 17 bases lying between them. Naive CD8 cells, CD45RO-negative and positively selected for CCR7, excluded terminally differentiated effector memory CD45RA+ cells. Nashville, Tennessee was home to all donors, who were Caucasian adults. Libraries were prepared by immunoSEQ multiplex PCR; TCRdb keeps only in-frame clonotypes and omits some of them. The data contain 660,000 or so clones, approximately 96% of them singletons. Notes on this clone: Its target is unknown.

The sequence derives from a woman in her 30s in good health. Sequencing used naive CD8+ T cells sorted from blood. The chain is built from TRBV7-8 and TRBJ2-7, with a tentative D call TRBD1 (6 bases). As DNA, the CDR3 is TGTGCCAGCAGCCGTTCGCAACCGGACAGCTACGAGCAGTACTTC. It specifies CASSRSQPDSYEQYF.